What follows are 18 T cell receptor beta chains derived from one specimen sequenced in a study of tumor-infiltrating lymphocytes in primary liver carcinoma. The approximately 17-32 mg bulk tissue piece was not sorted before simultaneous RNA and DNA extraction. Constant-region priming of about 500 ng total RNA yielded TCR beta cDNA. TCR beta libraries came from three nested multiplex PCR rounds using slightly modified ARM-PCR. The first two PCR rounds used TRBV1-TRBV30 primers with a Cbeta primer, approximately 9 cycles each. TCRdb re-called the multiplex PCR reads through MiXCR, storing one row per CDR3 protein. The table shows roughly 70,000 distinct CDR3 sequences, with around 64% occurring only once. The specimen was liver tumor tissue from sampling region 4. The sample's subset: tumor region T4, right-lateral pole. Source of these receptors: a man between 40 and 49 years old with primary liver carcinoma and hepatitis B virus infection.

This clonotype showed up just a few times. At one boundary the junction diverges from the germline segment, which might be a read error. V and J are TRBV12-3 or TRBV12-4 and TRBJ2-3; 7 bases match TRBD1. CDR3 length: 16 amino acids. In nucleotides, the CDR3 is TGTGTCAGCAGTTTAGACAGACAGGGAAGCACAGATACGCAGTATTTT. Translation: CVSSLDRQGSTDTQYF.

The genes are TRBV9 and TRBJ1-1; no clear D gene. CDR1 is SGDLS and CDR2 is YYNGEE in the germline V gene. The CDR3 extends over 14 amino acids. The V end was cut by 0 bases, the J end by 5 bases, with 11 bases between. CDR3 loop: CASSVGSGFTEAFF. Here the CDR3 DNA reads TGTGCCAGCAGCGTAGGCTCCGGGTTTACTGAAGCTTTCTTT.

The DNA of the CDR3 is TGTGCCATCAGTGACCGGGAGAGGGGGATGGAGACCCAGTACTTC. This codes for CAISDRERGMETQYF. The rearrangement uses TRBV10-3 and TRBJ2-5; D is tentatively TRBD1 or TRBD2 (6 bases each). V shed 3 bases and J shed 5 bases, with 16 bases lying between them. The CDR3 consists of 15 residues. The germline V gene has CDR1 ENHRY and CDR2 SYGVKD.

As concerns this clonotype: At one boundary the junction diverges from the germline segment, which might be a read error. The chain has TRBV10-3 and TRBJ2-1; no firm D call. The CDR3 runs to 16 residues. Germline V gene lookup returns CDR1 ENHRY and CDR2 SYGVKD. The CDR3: CAISVNRAEGYNEQSF. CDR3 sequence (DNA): TGTGCCATCTCAGTGAATAGGGCAGAAGGATATAATGAGCAGTCCTTC.

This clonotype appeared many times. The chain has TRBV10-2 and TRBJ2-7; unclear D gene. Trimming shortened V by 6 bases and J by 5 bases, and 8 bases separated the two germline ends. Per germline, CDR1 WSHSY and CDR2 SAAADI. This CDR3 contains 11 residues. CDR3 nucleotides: TGCGCCAGCAGCGTTGTTGACGAGCAGTACTTC. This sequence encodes CASSVVDEQYF.

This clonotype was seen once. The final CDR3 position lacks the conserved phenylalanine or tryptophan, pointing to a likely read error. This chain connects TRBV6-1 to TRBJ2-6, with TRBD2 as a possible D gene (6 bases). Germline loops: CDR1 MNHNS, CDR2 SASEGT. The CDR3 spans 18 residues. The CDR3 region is CTNSERGTTSSGANVLTS. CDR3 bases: TGTACCAACAGTGAACGGGGGACGACTAGCTCTGGGGCCAACGTCCTGACTTCC.

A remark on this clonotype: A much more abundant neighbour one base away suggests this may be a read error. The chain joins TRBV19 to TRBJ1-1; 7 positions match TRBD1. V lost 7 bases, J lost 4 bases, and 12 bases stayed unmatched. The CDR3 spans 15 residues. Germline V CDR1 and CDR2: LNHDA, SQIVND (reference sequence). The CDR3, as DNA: TGTGCCAGTATCCTAATGAGACAGGGATCCACTGAAGCTTTCTTT. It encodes CASILMRQGSTEAFF.

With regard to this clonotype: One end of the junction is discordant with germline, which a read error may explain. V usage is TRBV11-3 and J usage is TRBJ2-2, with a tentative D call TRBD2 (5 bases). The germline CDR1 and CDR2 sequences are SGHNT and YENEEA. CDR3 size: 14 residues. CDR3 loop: CASSLNSNTGELFF. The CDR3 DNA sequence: TGTGCCAGCAGCTTAAACTCGAACACCGGGGAGCTGTTTTTC.

The CDR3, as DNA: TGCGCCAGTATCCACGGGGTTTACGAGCAGTACTTC. Translated, it gives CASIHGVYEQYF. The rearrangement uses TRBV10-2 and TRBJ2-7; a weak D match, TRBD2 (5 bases). CDR1 WSHSY and CDR2 SAAADI come from the germline V gene. The CDR3 is made up of 12 amino acids. V gave up 9 bases and J gave up 4 bases, with 13 bases separating them.

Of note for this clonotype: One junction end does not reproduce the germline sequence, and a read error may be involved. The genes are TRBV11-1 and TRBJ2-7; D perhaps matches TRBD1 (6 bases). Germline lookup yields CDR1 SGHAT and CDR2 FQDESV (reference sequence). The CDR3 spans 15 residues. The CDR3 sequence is CASSPRTAGPREQNF. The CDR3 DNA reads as TGTGCCAGCAGCCCTCGGACAGCAGGACCACGCGAGCAGAACTTC.

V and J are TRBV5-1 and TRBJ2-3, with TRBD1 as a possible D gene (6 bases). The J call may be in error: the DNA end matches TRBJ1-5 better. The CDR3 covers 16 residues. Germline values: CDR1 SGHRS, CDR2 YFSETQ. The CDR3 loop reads CASSLAGTTNTDTQHF. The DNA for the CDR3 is TGCGCCAGCAGCTTGGCCGGGACAACTAACACAGATACGCAGCATTTT.

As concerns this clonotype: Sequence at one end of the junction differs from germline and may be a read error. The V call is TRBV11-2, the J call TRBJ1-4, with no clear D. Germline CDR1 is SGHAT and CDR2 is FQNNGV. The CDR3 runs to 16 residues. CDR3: CSSSPNIAPTNEKLFF. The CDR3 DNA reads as TGTTCCAGCAGCCCCAACATAGCTCCAACTAATGAAAAACTGTTTTTT.

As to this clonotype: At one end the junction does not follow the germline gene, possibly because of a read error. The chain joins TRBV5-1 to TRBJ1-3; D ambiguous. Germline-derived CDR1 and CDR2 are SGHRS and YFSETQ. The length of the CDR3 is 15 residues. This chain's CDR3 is CVSRYVRSSGNTIYF. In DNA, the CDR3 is TGCGTCAGCAGATACGTCCGCTCCTCTGGAAACACCATATATTTT.

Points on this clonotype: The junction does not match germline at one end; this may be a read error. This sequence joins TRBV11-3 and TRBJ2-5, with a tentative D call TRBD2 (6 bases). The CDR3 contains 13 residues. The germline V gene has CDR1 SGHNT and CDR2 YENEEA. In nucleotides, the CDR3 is TGTGCCATCAGCACTACCGGGGGAGAGACCCAGGGCTTC. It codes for CAISTTGGETQGF.

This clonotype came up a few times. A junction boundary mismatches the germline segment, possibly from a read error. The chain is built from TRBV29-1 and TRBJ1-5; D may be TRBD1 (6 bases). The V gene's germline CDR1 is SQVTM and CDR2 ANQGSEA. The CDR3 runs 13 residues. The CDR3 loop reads CSVIGQINRPQHF. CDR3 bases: TGCAGCGTTATCGGACAGATCAATCGGCCCCAGCATTTT.

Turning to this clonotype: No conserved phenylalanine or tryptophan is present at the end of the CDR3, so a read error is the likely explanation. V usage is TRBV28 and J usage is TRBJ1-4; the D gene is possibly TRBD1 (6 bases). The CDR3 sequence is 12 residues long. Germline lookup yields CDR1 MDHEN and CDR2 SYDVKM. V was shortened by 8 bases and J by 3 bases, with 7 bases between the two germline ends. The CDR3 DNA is TGTGCCAGCGGGACACCTAATGAAAAACTGTTTATT. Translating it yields CASGTPNEKLFI.

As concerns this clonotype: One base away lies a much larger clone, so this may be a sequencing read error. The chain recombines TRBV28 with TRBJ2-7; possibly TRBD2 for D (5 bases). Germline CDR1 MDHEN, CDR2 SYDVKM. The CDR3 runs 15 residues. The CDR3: CANSTARVGNYEQYF. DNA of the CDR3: TGTGCCAACAGTACGGCGAGGGTGGGCAATTACGAGCAGTACTTC. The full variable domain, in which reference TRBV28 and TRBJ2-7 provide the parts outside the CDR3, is DVKVTQSSRYLVKRTGEKVFLECVQDMDHENMFWYRQDPGLGLRLIYFSYDVKMKEKGDIPEGYSVSREKKERFSLILESASTNQTSMYLCANSTARVGNYEQYFGPGTRLTVT.

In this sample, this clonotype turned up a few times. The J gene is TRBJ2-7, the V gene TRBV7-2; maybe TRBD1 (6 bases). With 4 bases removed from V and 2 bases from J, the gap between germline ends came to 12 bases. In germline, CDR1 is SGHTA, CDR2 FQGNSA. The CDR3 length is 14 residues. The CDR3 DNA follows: TGTGCCAGCAGCTCAAGTGGGGGCCCCTACGAGCAGTACTTC. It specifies CASSSSGGPYEQYF.